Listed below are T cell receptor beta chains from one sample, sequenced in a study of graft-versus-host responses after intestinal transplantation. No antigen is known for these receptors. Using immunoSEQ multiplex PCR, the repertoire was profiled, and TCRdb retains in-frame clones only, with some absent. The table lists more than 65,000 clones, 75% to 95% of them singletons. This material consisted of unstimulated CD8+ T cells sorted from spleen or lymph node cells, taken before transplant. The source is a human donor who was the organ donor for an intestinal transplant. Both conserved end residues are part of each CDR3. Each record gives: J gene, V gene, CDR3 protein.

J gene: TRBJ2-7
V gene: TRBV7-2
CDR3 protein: CASSLGVGGAYEQYF

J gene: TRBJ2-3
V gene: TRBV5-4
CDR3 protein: CASSLDFLQAESTQYF

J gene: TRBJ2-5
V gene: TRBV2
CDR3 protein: CASRTPSGQETQYF

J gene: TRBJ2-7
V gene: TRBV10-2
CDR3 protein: CASRKDDSPHEQYF

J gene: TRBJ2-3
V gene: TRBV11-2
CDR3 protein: CASSLGGGWGTDTQYF

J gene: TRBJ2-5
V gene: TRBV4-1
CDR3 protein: CASSPGTSGSETQYF

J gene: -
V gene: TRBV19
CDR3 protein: CASSSVGQGWREQYF

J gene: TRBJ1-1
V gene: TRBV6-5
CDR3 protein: CASRAGTGPTEAFF

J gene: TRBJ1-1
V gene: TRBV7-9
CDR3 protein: CASRSDGPTNTEAFF

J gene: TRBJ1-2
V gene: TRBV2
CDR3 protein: CASSGGRGKYGYTF

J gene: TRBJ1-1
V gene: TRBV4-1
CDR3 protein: CASSQTRVSVTEAFF

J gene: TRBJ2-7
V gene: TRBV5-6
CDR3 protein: CASSWGQGSHEQYF

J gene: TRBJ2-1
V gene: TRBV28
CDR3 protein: CASSPLPKRARRLNEQFF

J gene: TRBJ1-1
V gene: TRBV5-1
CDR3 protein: CASSAGGQGGSTEAFF

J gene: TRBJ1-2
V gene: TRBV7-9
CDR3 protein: CASSWGGTIHNYGYTF

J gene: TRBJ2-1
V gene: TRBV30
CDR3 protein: CAWSLSGGYNEQFF

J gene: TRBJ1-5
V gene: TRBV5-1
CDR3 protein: CASSFSRDSNQPQHF

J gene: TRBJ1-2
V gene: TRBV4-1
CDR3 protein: CASSSLSREALRGYTF

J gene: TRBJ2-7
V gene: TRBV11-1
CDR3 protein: CASSLPLTRGEQYF

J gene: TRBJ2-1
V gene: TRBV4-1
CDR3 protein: CASSQDGRSGSYNEQFF

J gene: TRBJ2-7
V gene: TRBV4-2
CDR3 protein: CASSPEVGSFEQYF

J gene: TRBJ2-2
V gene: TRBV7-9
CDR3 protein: CASRFKTSGYTGELFF

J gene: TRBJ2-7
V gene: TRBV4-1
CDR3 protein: CASSHRTGVAYEQYF

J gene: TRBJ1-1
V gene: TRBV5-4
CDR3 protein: CASTLPDRGIEAFF

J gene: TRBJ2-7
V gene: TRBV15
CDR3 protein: CATSRDLGGQAYEQYF

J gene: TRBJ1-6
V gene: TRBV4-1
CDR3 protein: CASSQARSPLHF

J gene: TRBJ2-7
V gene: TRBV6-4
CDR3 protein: CASSDSERIYEQYF